The rows below give T cell receptor beta chains drawn from one sample of a study of control samples from healthy donors and cancer patients. Sequencing was performed with immunoSEQ multiplex PCR; in TCRdb, only in-frame clones are kept and a portion is missing. The sample records 110,000 or so clones, 80% to 90% being singletons. Sequencing was done on a sample of blood. Receptors originate from a woman between 45 and 65 years old in good health. Each CDR3 is given with its conserved first and last residue. Fields, in order: CDR3 length, D gene, clone size, V gene, J gene, CDR3 protein, CDR3 DNA. A D gene is named only where the DNA matches it firmly. Part of the rows lack a size; the others show once, few, many or a class for expanded clones.

cdr3_length: 14
d_call: -
clone_size: -
v_call: TRBV10-3
j_call: TRBJ1-1
cdr3_aa: CAISVGPRDTEAFF
cdr3_nt: TGTGCCATCAGTGTTGGACCCCGAGACACTGAAGCTTTCTTT

cdr3_length: 14
d_call: -
clone_size: -
v_call: TRBV19
j_call: TRBJ2-1
cdr3_aa: CASSIGTYDNEQFF
cdr3_nt: TGTGCCAGTAGTATTGGGACTTACGACAATGAGCAGTTCTTC

cdr3_length: 18
d_call: TRBD1
clone_size: -
v_call: TRBV7-3
j_call: TRBJ2-1
cdr3_aa: CASSPSVLSGTGPLEQFF
cdr3_nt: TGTGCCAGCAGCCCTAGTGTTCTTTCGGGGACAGGGCCTCTTGAGCAGTTCTTC

cdr3_length: 16
d_call: -
clone_size: -
v_call: TRBV19
j_call: TRBJ1-2
cdr3_aa: CASSSGSSWVDYGYTF
cdr3_nt: TGTGCCAGTAGTTCTGGTTCGAGTTGGGTAGACTATGGCTACACCTTC

cdr3_length: 15
d_call: TRBD2
clone_size: -
v_call: TRBV4-2
j_call: TRBJ2-1
cdr3_aa: CASSQELAGGREQFF
cdr3_nt: TGTGCCAGCAGCCAAGAGCTAGCGGGAGGGCGTGAGCAGTTCTTC

cdr3_length: 17
d_call: -
clone_size: -
v_call: TRBV4-2
j_call: TRBJ2-1
cdr3_aa: CASSQDGTSLRYNEQFF
cdr3_nt: TGTGCCAGCAGCCAAGACGGTACTAGTCTTCGGTACAATGAGCAGTTCTTC

cdr3_length: 15
d_call: -
clone_size: -
v_call: TRBV18
j_call: TRBJ1-2
cdr3_aa: CASISSTGNYYGYTF
cdr3_nt: TGTGCCAGCATTTCGAGTACAGGGAATTACTATGGCTACACCTTC

cdr3_length: 14
d_call: -
clone_size: -
v_call: TRBV19
j_call: TRBJ1-1
cdr3_aa: CASRMQGSGTEAFF
cdr3_nt: TGTGCCAGTAGAATGCAGGGTAGTGGAACTGAAGCTTTCTTT

cdr3_length: 15
d_call: TRBD2
clone_size: once
v_call: TRBV4-1
j_call: TRBJ2-5
cdr3_aa: CASSQVLAGLVTQYF
cdr3_nt: TGCGCCAGCAGCCAAGTACTAGCGGGGCTGGTGACCCAGTACTTC

cdr3_length: 15
d_call: TRBD2
clone_size: many
v_call: TRBV7-2
j_call: TRBJ2-1
cdr3_aa: CASSSASGSIIEQFF
cdr3_nt: TGTGCCAGCAGCTCCGCTAGCGGGAGCATTATTGAGCAGTTCTTC

cdr3_length: 16
d_call: TRBD2
clone_size: -
v_call: TRBV5-1
j_call: TRBJ2-4
cdr3_aa: CASSVTSGLAKNIQYF
cdr3_nt: TGCGCCAGCAGCGTGACTAGCGGTTTAGCCAAAAACATTCAGTACTTC

cdr3_length: 13
d_call: -
clone_size: few
v_call: TRBV6-2/TRBV6-3
j_call: TRBJ2-3
cdr3_aa: CASSLMGTDTQYF
cdr3_nt: TGTGCCAGCAGTCTTATGGGTACAGATACGCAGTATTTT

cdr3_length: 18
d_call: -
clone_size: -
v_call: TRBV4-3
j_call: TRBJ2-1
cdr3_aa: CASSQDFIQVDGNNEQFF
cdr3_nt: TGCGCCAGCAGCCAAGACTTCATTCAAGTGGACGGGAACAATGAGCAGTTCTTC

cdr3_length: 15
d_call: -
clone_size: -
v_call: TRBV2
j_call: TRBJ2-2
cdr3_aa: CASSGRDSQTGELFF
cdr3_nt: TGTGCCAGCAGTGGGCGGGACAGCCAGACCGGGGAGCTGTTTTTT

cdr3_length: 13
d_call: -
clone_size: -
v_call: TRBV6-2/TRBV6-3
j_call: TRBJ2-7
cdr3_aa: CASSYSGPREQYF
cdr3_nt: TGTGCCAGCAGTTACTCGGGACCGAGAGAGCAGTACTTC

cdr3_length: 15
d_call: -
clone_size: -
v_call: TRBV6-2/TRBV6-3
j_call: TRBJ1-1
cdr3_aa: CASSYLDTSRTEAFF
cdr3_nt: TGTGCCAGCAGTTACCTGGACACCTCGAGGACTGAAGCTTTCTTT

cdr3_length: 12
d_call: -
clone_size: -
v_call: TRBV29-1
j_call: TRBJ1-6
cdr3_aa: CSVEGGDRQFYF
cdr3_nt: TGCAGCGTGGAGGGGGGAGACCGCCAATTCTACTTT

cdr3_length: 15
d_call: TRBD1
clone_size: -
v_call: TRBV29-1
j_call: TRBJ1-3
cdr3_aa: CSVRTGRTGGNTIYF
cdr3_nt: TGCAGCGTCAGGACAGGCAGGACGGGAGGAAACACCATATATTTT

cdr3_length: 15
d_call: -
clone_size: few
v_call: TRBV5-4
j_call: TRBJ1-4
cdr3_aa: CASSFDIGSNEKLFF
cdr3_nt: TGTGCCAGCAGCTTCGACATCGGGAGCAATGAAAAACTGTTTTTT

cdr3_length: 14
d_call: -
clone_size: once
v_call: TRBV19
j_call: TRBJ2-7
cdr3_aa: CASSPRVSSYEQYF
cdr3_nt: TGTGCCAGTAGTCCCCGGGTAAGCTCCTACGAGCAGTACTTC

cdr3_length: 13
d_call: -
clone_size: -
v_call: TRBV6-2/TRBV6-3
j_call: TRBJ2-1
cdr3_aa: CASTYTGSHEQFF
cdr3_nt: TGTGCCAGCACTTACACGGGGAGCCATGAGCAGTTCTTC

cdr3_length: 13
d_call: -
clone_size: -
v_call: TRBV14
j_call: TRBJ2-5
cdr3_aa: CASAGSGGKTQYF
cdr3_nt: TGTGCCAGCGCCGGAAGTGGAGGAAAGACCCAGTACTTC

cdr3_length: 17
d_call: TRBD1
clone_size: -
v_call: TRBV7-9
j_call: TRBJ1-2
cdr3_aa: CASSLGTGGDPNYGYTF
cdr3_nt: TGTGCCAGCAGCTTAGGGACAGGGGGCGATCCTAACTATGGCTACACCTTC

cdr3_length: 13
d_call: -
clone_size: once
v_call: TRBV6-2/TRBV6-3
j_call: TRBJ1-5
cdr3_aa: CASSINSNQPQHF
cdr3_nt: TGTGCCAGCAGTATTAATAGCAATCAGCCCCAGCATTTT

cdr3_length: 15
d_call: TRBD1
clone_size: -
v_call: TRBV7-8
j_call: TRBJ2-5
cdr3_aa: CASSLGGTGLDAQYF
cdr3_nt: TGTGCCAGCAGCTTAGGGGGGACAGGGCTAGATGCCCAGTACTTC

cdr3_length: 16
d_call: TRBD1
clone_size: -
v_call: TRBV5-4
j_call: TRBJ2-2
cdr3_aa: CASSPRQGVGTGELFF
cdr3_nt: TGTGCCAGCAGCCCAAGACAGGGTGTTGGCACCGGGGAGCTGTTTTTT

cdr3_length: 15
d_call: TRBD1
clone_size: -
v_call: TRBV5-6
j_call: TRBJ2-7
cdr3_aa: CASSLGQVRSYEQYF
cdr3_nt: TGTGCCAGCAGCTTAGGACAGGTCCGCTCCTACGAGCAGTACTTC

cdr3_length: 15
d_call: -
clone_size: -
v_call: TRBV6-4
j_call: TRBJ1-4
cdr3_aa: CASSDGAGADEKLFF
cdr3_nt: TGTGCCAGCAGTGACGGGGCGGGGGCTGATGAAAAACTGTTTTTT

cdr3_length: 15
d_call: TRBD2
clone_size: few
v_call: TRBV6-4
j_call: TRBJ2-1
cdr3_aa: CASSDSGGTYNEQFF
cdr3_nt: TGTGCCAGCAGTGACTCGGGGGGGACTTACAATGAGCAGTTCTTC

cdr3_length: 12
d_call: -
clone_size: -
v_call: TRBV6-2/TRBV6-3
j_call: TRBJ1-2
cdr3_aa: CASSYSGGTYTF
cdr3_nt: TGTGCCAGCAGTTACTCCGGTGGCACCTACACCTTC

cdr3_length: 12
d_call: -
clone_size: -
v_call: TRBV19
j_call: TRBJ1-1
cdr3_aa: CASSIGNTEAFF
cdr3_nt: TGTGCCAGTAGTATCGGGAACACTGAAGCTTTCTTT

cdr3_length: 15
d_call: TRBD1
clone_size: -
v_call: TRBV7-9
j_call: TRBJ2-5
cdr3_aa: CASSKPRDREETQYF
cdr3_nt: TGTGCCAGCAGCAAACCGCGGGACAGGGAAGAGACCCAGTACTTC

cdr3_length: 17
d_call: TRBD2
clone_size: -
v_call: TRBV24-1
j_call: TRBJ2-2
cdr3_aa: CATRTGTSGANTGELFF
cdr3_nt: TGTGCCACCAGAACCGGGACTAGCGGGGCTAACACCGGGGAGCTGTTTTTT

cdr3_length: 13
d_call: -
clone_size: -
v_call: TRBV5-4
j_call: TRBJ1-4
cdr3_aa: CASSLVSVGKLFF
cdr3_nt: TGTGCCAGCAGCTTGGTTTCCGTGGGAAAACTGTTTTTT

cdr3_length: 11
d_call: -
clone_size: once
v_call: TRBV3-1/TRBV3-2
j_call: TRBJ2-7
cdr3_aa: CASSHYAEQYF
cdr3_nt: TGTGCCAGCAGCCACTATGCCGAGCAGTACTTC

cdr3_length: 15
d_call: -
clone_size: -
v_call: TRBV7-3
j_call: TRBJ2-5
cdr3_aa: CASSLMAGVQETQYF
cdr3_nt: TGTGCCAGCAGCTTAATGGCAGGCGTCCAAGAGACCCAGTACTTC

cdr3_length: 13
d_call: -
clone_size: few
v_call: TRBV5-4
j_call: TRBJ1-1
cdr3_aa: CASSLGMNTEAFF
cdr3_nt: TGTGCCAGCAGCTTAGGGATGAACACTGAAGCTTTCTTT

cdr3_length: 14
d_call: TRBD1
clone_size: -
v_call: TRBV7-2
j_call: TRBJ1-5
cdr3_aa: CASSLRQGGQPQHF
cdr3_nt: TGTGCCAGCAGCCTAAGACAGGGTGGACAGCCCCAGCATTTT

cdr3_length: 18
d_call: TRBD1
clone_size: -
v_call: TRBV5-6
j_call: TRBJ1-3
cdr3_aa: CASSSTGTGVTTGNTIYF
cdr3_nt: TGTGCCAGCAGCTCGACCGGGACAGGGGTGACGACTGGAAACACCATATATTTT

cdr3_length: 13
d_call: -
clone_size: once
v_call: TRBV20-1
j_call: TRBJ1-1
cdr3_aa: CSASRRPNTEAFF
cdr3_nt: TGCAGTGCTAGTCGGAGACCGAACACTGAAGCTTTCTTT

cdr3_length: 16
d_call: TRBD2
clone_size: -
v_call: TRBV7-3
j_call: TRBJ2-2
cdr3_aa: CASSLIAGENTGELFF
cdr3_nt: TGTGCCAGCAGCTTAATAGCGGGGGAGAACACCGGGGAGCTGTTTTTT

cdr3_length: 13
d_call: -
clone_size: -
v_call: TRBV2
j_call: TRBJ1-1
cdr3_aa: CASSEERGTEAFF
cdr3_nt: TGTGCCAGCAGTGAAGAAAGGGGCACTGAAGCTTTCTTT

cdr3_length: 14
d_call: -
clone_size: -
v_call: TRBV6-5
j_call: TRBJ1-6
cdr3_aa: CASSFRIDNSPLHF
cdr3_nt: TGTGCCAGCAGTTTCCGGATAGATAATTCACCCCTCCACTTT

cdr3_length: 14
d_call: TRBD1
clone_size: -
v_call: TRBV12-5
j_call: TRBJ2-1
cdr3_aa: CASQGANSYNEQFF
cdr3_nt: TGTGCTAGTCAGGGGGCGAACTCCTACAATGAGCAGTTCTTC

cdr3_length: 15
d_call: -
clone_size: -
v_call: TRBV3-1/TRBV3-2
j_call: TRBJ2-2
cdr3_aa: CASSPGRKNTGELFF
cdr3_nt: TGTGCCAGCAGCCCCGGACGAAAGAACACCGGGGAGCTGTTTTTT

cdr3_length: 15
d_call: TRBD1
clone_size: -
v_call: TRBV11-2
j_call: TRBJ2-1
cdr3_aa: CASSMGTGGRNEQFF
cdr3_nt: TGTGCCAGCAGCATGGGGACAGGGGGTCGGAATGAGCAGTTCTTC

cdr3_length: 13
d_call: -
clone_size: -
v_call: TRBV5-1
j_call: TRBJ2-1
cdr3_aa: CAGRLEGAHEQFF
cdr3_nt: TGCGCCGGCAGACTCGAGGGTGCTCATGAGCAGTTCTTC

cdr3_length: 17
d_call: -
clone_size: -
v_call: TRBV4-3
j_call: TRBJ2-1
cdr3_aa: CASSQERDHNWGNEQFF
cdr3_nt: TGCGCCAGCAGCCAAGAAAGAGACCACAATTGGGGAAATGAGCAGTTCTTC

cdr3_length: 14
d_call: TRBD1
clone_size: -
v_call: TRBV7-3
j_call: TRBJ1-1
cdr3_aa: CASSSGQGATEAFF
cdr3_nt: TGTGCCAGCAGCTCGGGACAGGGGGCCACTGAAGCTTTCTTT